This T cell receptor beta chain came from a study of blood T cell repertoires in COVID-19. Study-level background: Samples came from the United States, Italy and Spain, spanning acute and convalescent COVID-19.

Recruitment covered about two dozen US areas and drew participants whose ages spanned roughly 18 to 100 years. In assigning cohorts, the study relied on participant-reported clinical history. Some clones are missing from TCRdb's copy, which holds only in-frame ones; the method was immunoSEQ multiplex PCR. The sample records almost 250,000 clones, more than 75% being singletons. Trimming took 9 bases from V and 2 from J, leaving 14 bases between them. Germline CDR1 reads LNHDA; CDR2 reads SQIVND (reference sequence). There are 14 residues in the CDR3. The genes are TRBV19 and TRBJ1-5; D is perhaps TRBD1 (6 bases). Sequencing used PBMCs or T cells enriched from blood (not recorded which). This clonotype originated in a woman between 45 and 60 years old who had recovered from COVID-19. CDR3 residues: CASRTVLGNQPQHF. The CDR3 coding sequence is TGTGCCAGCAGGACAGTTCTTGGCAATCAGCCCCAGCATTTT.